This T cell receptor (beta chain) was recovered during a study of technical replicates of blood from a handful of donors. Germline V gene data show CDR1 as PRHDT and CDR2 as FYEKMQ (reference sequence). The CDR3 runs to 11 residues. V shed 5 bases and J shed 6 bases, with 6 bases lying between them. Assay used: immunoSEQ multiplex PCR; TCRdb lists only in-frame clones, some missing. The table records roughly 72,000 clones, roughly 97% of them present only once. Material: T cells isolated from PBMCs. This receptor was taken from a human donor in good health. The rearrangement uses TRBV13 and TRBJ2-3, with unresolved D. CDR3 DNA: TGTGCCAGCAGCACCGAGGATACGCAGTATTTT. Protein: CASSTEDTQYF.